Sequencing of this T cell receptor (beta chain) was carried out in a study of blood T cell repertoires in COVID-19. Study-level information: T cells, B-cell-depleted T cells, or PBMCs provided the cDNA or gDNA that served as material.

Original analysis: Reference gene primers were amplified, and this amplification served to estimate nucleated cell counts. Sequencing was performed with immunoSEQ multiplex PCR; in TCRdb, only in-frame clones are kept and a portion is missing. V and J calls plus clone size are reproduced from that table; the DNA served to infer D and trimming. The table shows 400,000 to 550,000 clones, with 87% occurring only once. Adults between roughly 18 and 90 years of age took part from fewer than 30 US areas. Germline CDR1 reads WSHSY; CDR2 reads SAAADI. CDR3 length: 17 amino acids. V gave up 7 bases and J gave up 7 bases; unmatched junction bases: 13.

The chain combines TRBV10-2 with TRBJ2-1; 13 bases agree with TRBD2. The sequenced sample consisted of PBMCs or T cells enriched from blood (not recorded which). This TCR came from a woman between 18 and 29 years old with acute COVID-19. The DNA for the CDR3 is TGCGCCAGCATCCCCTGGACTAGCGGGGGCAACGCAAATGAGCAGTTCTTC. Amino acids: CASIPWTSGGNANEQFF.